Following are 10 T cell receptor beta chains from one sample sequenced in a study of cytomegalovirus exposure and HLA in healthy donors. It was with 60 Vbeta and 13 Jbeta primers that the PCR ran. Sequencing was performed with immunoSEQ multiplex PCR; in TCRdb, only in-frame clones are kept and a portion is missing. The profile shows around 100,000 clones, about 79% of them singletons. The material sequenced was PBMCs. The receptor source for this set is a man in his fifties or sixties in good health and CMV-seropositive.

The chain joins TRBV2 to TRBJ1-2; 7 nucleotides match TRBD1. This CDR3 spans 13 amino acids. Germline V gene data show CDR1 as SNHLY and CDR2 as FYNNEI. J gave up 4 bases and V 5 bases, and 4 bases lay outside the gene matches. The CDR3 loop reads CASSKQGSYGYTF. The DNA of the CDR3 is TGTGCCAGCAGTAAACAGGGGAGCTATGGCTACACCTTC.

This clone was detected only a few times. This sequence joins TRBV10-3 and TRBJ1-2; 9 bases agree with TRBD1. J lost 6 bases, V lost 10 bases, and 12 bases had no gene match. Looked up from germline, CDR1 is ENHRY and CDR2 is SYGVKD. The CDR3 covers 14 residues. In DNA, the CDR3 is TGTGCCACCGAAGACACAGGGGGCGCGGATGGCTACACCTTC. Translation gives CATEDTGGADGYTF.

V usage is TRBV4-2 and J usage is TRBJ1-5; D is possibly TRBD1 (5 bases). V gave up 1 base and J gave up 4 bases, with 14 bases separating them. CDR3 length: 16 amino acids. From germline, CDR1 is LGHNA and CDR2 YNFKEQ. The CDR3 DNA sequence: TGTGCCAGCAGCCAAGGGGAGGGGCAGGGTAATCAGCCCCAGCATTTT. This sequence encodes CASSQGEGQGNQPQHF.

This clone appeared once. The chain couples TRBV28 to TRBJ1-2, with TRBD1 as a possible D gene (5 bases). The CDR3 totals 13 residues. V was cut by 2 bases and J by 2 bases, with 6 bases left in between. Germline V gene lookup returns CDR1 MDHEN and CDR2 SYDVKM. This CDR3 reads CASSLQGNYGYTF. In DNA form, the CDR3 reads TGTGCCAGCAGTTTACAGGGAAACTATGGCTACACCTTC.

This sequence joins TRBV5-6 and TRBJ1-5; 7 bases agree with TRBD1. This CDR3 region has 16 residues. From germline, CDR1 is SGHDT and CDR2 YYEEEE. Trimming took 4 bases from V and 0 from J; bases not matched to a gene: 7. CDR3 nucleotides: TGTGCCAGCAGCACCCTGACAGGGTTTAGCAATCAGCCCCAGCATTTT. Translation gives CASSTLTGFSNQPQHF.

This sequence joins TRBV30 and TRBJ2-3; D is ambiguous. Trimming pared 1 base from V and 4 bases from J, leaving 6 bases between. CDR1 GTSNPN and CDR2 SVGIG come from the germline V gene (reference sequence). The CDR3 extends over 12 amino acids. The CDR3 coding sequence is TGTGCCTGGAGTGCCTTCTCAGATACGCAGTATTTT. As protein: CAWSAFSDTQYF.

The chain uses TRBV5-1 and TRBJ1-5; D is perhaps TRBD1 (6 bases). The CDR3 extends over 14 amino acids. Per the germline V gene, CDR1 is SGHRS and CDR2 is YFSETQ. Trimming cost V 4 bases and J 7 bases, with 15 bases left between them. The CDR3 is CASSLTGTGQPQHF. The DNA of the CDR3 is TGCGCCAGCAGCCTAACAGGGACGGGGCAGCCCCAGCATTTT.

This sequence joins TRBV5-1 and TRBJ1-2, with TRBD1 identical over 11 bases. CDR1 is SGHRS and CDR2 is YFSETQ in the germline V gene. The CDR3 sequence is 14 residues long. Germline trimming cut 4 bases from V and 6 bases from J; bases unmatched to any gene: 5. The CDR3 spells CASSVDRGQDGYTF. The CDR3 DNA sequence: TGCGCCAGCAGCGTGGACAGGGGGCAAGATGGCTACACCTTC.

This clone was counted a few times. The DNA for the CDR3 is TGCGCCAGCAGTACGACAGGATTAGGCGAGCAGTTCTTC. Translated, it gives CASSTTGLGEQFF. V is TRBV10-1 and J is TRBJ2-1; D might be TRBD1 (6 bases). This CDR3 spans 13 amino acids. Trimming shortened V by 5 bases and J by 10 bases, and 15 bases separated the two germline ends. CDR1 and CDR2 from the germline V gene are WNHNN and SYGVQD (reference sequence).

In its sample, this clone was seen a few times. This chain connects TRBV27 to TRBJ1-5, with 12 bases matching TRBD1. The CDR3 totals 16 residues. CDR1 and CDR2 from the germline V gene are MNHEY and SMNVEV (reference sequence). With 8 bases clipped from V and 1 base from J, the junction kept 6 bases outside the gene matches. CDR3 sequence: CASAGGQGASNQPQHF. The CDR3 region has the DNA TGTGCCAGCGCCGGGGGACAGGGGGCAAGCAATCAGCCCCAGCATTTT.